One T cell receptor beta chain is described in this entry. Its antigen is currently unknown. This sample was included in a study of T cell responses to AZD1222 COVID-19 vaccine. Study observations and caveats: Females made up more of the donors, who were largely white British, and clonal diversity may have come out too low. The number of AZD1222 recipients seropositive at baseline was only 6 or 7.

Using immunoSEQ multiplex PCR, the repertoire was profiled, and TCRdb retains in-frame clones only, with some absent. Among about 100,000 clones, about nine tenths were seen once, and the ten largest hold under 2%. This TCR was recovered from an adult in good health. The sample was peripheral blood, taken on day 0 of AZD1222 vaccination.

DNA of the CDR3: TGTGCCAGCATCGCCTTAGGGGGGCTGGAGACCCAGTACTTC. This gives the protein CASIALGGLETQYF. The rearrangement uses TRBV7-8 and TRBJ2-5; possibly TRBD1 or TRBD2 for D (6 bases each). The CDR3 runs to 14 residues. With 7 bases removed from V and 5 bases from J, the gap between germline ends came to 17 bases. Germline CDR1 and CDR2: SGHVS and FQNEAQ.